The 3 T cell receptor beta chains given below trace back to one sample, sequenced in a study of cytomegalovirus exposure and HLA in healthy donors. This PCR relied on a set of 60 Vbeta primers and 13 Jbeta primers. Clones were sequenced by immunoSEQ multiplex PCR, and TCRdb holds only the in-frame ones, with some missing. The repertoire includes approximately 120,000 clones, over 60% of them detected once, and less than 2% sits in the top ten. What was sequenced was PBMCs. These receptors originate from a man between 50 and 59 years old in good health and CMV-seronegative.

This sequence joins TRBV7-8 and TRBJ2-7; 9 nucleotides line up with TRBD1. V lost 2 bases and J lost 6; bases outside the gene matches: 5. Per germline, CDR1 SGHVS and CDR2 FQNEAQ. The CDR3 loop spans 14 amino acids. CDR3 sequence (DNA): TGTGCCAGCAGCTTACCGGGACAGGGTAGCGAGCAGTACTTC. It codes for CASSLPGQGSEQYF.

In the case of this clone: A junction boundary mismatches the germline segment, possibly from a read error. The gene calls are TRBV7-9 and TRBJ2-7; 9 nucleotides agree with TRBD2. Germline V gives CDR1 SEHNR, CDR2 FQNEAQ (reference sequence). The CDR3 length is 18 residues. Here the CDR3 reads CSSSPTGAGGPSSYEQYF. The CDR3 bases are TGTTCCAGCAGCCCCACAGGAGCGGGGGGACCCAGCTCCTACGAGCAGTACTTC.

The rearrangement joins TRBV9 to TRBJ1-1, with 10 bases lining up with TRBD1. Looked up from germline, CDR1 is SGDLS and CDR2 is YYNGEE. V was clipped by 3 bases and J by 7 bases; unmatched bases: 9. This CDR3 spans 15 amino acids. CDR3 residues: CASSGHDRGLGEAFF. Written as DNA, the CDR3 is TGTGCCAGCAGCGGACATGACAGGGGGCTCGGTGAAGCTTTCTTT.